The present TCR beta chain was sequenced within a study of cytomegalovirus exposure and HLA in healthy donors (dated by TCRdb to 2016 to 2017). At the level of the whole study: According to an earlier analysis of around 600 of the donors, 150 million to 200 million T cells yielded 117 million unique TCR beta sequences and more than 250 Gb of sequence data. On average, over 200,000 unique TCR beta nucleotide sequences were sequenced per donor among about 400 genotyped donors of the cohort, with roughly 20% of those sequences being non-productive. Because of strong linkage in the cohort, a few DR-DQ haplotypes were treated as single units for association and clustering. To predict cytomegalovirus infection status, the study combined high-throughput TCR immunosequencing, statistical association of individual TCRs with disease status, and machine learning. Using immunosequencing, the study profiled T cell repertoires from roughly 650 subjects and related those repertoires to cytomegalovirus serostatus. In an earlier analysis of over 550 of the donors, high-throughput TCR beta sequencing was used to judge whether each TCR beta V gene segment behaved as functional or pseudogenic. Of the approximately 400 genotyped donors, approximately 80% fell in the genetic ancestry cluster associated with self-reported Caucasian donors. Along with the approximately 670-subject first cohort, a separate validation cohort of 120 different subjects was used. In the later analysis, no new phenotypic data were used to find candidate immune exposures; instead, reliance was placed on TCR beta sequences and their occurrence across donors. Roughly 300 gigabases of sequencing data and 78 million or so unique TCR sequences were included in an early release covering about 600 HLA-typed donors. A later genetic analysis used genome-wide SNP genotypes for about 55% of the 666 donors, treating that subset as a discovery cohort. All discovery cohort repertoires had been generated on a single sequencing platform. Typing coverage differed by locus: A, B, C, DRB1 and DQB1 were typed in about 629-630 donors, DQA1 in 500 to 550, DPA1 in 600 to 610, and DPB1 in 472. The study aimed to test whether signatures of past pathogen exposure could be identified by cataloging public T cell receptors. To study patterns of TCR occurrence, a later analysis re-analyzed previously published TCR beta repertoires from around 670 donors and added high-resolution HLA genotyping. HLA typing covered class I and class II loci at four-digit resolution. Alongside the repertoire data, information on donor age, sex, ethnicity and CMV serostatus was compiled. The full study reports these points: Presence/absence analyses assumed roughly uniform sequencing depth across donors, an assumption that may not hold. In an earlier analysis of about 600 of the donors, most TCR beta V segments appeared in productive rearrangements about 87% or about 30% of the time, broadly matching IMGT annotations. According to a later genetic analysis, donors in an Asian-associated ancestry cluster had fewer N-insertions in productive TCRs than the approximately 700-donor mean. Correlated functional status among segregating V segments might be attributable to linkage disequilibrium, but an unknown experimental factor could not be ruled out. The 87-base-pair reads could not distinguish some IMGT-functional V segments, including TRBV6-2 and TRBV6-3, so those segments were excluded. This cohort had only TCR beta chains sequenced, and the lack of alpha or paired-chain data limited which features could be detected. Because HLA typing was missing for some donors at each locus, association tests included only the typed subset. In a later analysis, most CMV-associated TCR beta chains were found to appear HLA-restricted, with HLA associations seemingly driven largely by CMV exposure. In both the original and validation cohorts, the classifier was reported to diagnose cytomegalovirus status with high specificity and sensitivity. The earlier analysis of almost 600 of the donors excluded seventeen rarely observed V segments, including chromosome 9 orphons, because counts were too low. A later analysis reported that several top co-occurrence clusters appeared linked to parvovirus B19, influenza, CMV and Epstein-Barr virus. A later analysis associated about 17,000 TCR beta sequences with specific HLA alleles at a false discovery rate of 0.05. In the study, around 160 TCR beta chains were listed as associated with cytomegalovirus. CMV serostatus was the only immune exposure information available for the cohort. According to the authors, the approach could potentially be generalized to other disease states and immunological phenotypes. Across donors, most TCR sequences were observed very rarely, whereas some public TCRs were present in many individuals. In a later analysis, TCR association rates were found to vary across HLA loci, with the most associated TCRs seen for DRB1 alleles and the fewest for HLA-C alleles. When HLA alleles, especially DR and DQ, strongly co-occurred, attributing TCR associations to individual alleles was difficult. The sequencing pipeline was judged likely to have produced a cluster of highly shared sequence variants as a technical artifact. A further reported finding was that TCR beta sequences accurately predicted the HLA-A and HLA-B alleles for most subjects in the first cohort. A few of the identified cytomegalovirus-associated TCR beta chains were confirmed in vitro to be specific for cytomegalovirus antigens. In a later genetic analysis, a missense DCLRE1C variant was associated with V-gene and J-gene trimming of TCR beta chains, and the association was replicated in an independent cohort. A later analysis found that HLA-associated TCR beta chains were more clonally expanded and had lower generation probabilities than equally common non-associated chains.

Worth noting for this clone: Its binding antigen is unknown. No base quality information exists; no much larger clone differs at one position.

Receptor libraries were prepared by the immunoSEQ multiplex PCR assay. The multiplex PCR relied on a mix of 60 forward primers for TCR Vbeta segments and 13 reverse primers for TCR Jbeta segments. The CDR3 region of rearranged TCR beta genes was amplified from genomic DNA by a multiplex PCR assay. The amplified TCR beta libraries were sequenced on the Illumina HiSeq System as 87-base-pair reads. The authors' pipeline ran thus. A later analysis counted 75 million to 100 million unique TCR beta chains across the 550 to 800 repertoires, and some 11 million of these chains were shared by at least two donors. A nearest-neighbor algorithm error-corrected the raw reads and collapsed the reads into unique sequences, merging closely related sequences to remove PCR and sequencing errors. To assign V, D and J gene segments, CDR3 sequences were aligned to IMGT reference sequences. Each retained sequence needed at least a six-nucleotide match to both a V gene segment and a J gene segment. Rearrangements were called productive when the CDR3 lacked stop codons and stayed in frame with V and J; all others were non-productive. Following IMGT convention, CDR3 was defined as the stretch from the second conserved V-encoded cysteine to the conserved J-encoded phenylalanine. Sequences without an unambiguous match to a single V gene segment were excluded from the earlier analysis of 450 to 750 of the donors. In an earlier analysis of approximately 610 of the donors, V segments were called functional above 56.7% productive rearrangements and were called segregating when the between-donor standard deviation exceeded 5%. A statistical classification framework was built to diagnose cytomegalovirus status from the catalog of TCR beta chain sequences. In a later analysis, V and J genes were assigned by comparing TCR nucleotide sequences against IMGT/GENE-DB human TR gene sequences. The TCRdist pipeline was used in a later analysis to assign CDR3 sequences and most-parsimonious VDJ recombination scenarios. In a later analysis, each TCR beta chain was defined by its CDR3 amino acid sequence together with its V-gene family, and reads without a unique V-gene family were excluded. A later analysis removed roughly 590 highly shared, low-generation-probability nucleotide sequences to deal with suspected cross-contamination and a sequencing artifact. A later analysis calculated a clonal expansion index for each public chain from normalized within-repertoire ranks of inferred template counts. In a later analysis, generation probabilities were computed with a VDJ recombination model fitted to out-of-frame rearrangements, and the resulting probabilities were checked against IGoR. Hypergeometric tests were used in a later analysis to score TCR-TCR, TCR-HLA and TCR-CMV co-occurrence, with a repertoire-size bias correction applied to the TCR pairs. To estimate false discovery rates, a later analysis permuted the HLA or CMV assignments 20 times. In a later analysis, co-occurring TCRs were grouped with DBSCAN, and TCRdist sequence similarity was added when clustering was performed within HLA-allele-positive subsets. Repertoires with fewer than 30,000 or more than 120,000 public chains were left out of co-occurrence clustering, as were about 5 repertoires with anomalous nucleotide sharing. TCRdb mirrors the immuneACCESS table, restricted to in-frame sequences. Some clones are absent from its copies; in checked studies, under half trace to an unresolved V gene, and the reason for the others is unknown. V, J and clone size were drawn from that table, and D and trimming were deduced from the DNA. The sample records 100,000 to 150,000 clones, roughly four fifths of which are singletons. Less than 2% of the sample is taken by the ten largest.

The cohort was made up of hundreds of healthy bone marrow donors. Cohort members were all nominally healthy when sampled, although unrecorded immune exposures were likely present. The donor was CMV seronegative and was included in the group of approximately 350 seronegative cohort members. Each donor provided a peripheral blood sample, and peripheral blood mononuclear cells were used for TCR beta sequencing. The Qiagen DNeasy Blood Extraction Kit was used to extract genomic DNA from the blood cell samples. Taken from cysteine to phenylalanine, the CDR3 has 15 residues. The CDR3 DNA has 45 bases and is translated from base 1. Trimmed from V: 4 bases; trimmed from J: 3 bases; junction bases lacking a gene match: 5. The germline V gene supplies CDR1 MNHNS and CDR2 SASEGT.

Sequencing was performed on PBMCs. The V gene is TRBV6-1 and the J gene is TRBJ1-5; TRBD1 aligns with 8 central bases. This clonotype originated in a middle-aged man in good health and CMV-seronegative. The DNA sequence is TGTGCCAGCAGTGCGAGGACAGGGCACAATCAGCCCCAGCATTTT. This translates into CASSARTGHNQPQHF.